This entry describes one T cell receptor beta chain. This record belongs to a study of control samples from healthy donors and cancer patients. Profiling relied on immunoSEQ multiplex PCR, and the TCRdb table lists in-frame clones only, not all of them. The sample consists of about 120,000 clones, approximately 94% of them appearing once. Sequences were obtained from PBMCs. The sequence came from a man aged 50 or older with head and neck cancer.

CDR3 nucleotide sequence: TGTGCCAGCTCACGGGAAGACAGGGGGAATCAGCCCCAGCATTTT. It translates to CASSREDRGNQPQHF. The chain links TRBV18 to TRBJ1-5; TRBD1 matches at 9 bases. J was trimmed by 4 bases and V by 4 bases; bases with no gene match: 5. Germline V gives CDR1 KGHSH, CDR2 LQKENI. This CDR3 region has 15 residues.